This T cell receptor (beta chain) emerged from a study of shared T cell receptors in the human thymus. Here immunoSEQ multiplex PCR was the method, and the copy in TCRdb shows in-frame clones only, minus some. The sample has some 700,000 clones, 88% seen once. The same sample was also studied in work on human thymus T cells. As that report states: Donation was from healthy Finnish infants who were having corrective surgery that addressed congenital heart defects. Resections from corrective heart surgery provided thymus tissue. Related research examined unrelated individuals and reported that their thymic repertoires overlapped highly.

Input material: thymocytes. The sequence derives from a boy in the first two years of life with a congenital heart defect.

The CDR3 region is CASRLWRPAPTYGYTF. CDR3 nucleotide sequence: TGTGCAAGTCGCTTATGGAGGCCTGCGCCCACCTATGGCTACACCTTC. This chain uses TRBV12-2 with TRBJ1-2. TRBV12-2 is a pseudogene segment. The CDR3 covers 16 residues.